One and the same sample provided the 22 T cell receptor beta chains below, sequenced in a study of cytomegalovirus exposure and HLA in healthy donors. Here immunoSEQ multiplex PCR was the method, and the copy in TCRdb shows in-frame clones only, minus some. Seen here are about 150,000 clones, 86% observed once, and the top ten hold approximately 20%. The sequenced sample consisted of PBMCs. These receptors were collected from a man in his late teens or twenties in good health and CMV-seropositive.

V is TRBV15 and J is TRBJ1-2, with TRBD1 matching 7 bases. J was trimmed by 6 bases and V by 3 bases; bases with no gene match: 16. CDR1 and CDR2 from the germline V gene are LNHNV and YYDKDF (reference sequence). The CDR3 is made up of 17 amino acids. For the CDR3, the DNA is TGTGCCACCAGCAGTTACGGGACAGCCGGCGGGTGGAATGGCTACACCTTC. Translating gives CATSSYGTAGGWNGYTF.

CDR3 residues: CASSIPGRLGEKLFF. CDR3 in DNA: TGTGCCAGTAGTATACCCGGCAGGCTGGGTGAAAAACTGTTTTTT. The rearrangement links TRBV19 to TRBJ1-4; D call uncertain. This CDR3 contains 15 residues. CDR1 LNHDA and CDR2 SQIVND come from the germline V gene (reference sequence). V lost 2 bases and J lost 7, with 14 bases in between.

The rearrangement links TRBV7-2 to TRBJ1-2; D ambiguous. Trimming took 1 base from V and 8 from J, leaving 11 bases between them. Germline loops: CDR1 SGHTA, CDR2 FQGNSA. The CDR3 extends over 13 amino acids. The CDR3 DNA follows: TGTGCCAGCAGCTTAGAATTTGGGAGGGGCTACACCTTC. Translated: CASSLEFGRGYTF.

This rearrangement joins TRBV7-2 to TRBJ1-2, with D uncertain. This CDR3 spans 16 amino acids. V lost 0 bases and J lost 0, with 11 bases in between. Germline V gene lookup returns CDR1 SGHTA and CDR2 FQGNSA. CDR3 region: CASSLALRGANYGYTF. CDR3 nucleotide sequence: TGTGCCAGCAGCTTAGCTCTTCGGGGTGCTAACTATGGCTACACCTTC.

The chain couples TRBV7-6 to TRBJ2-7; D gene uncertain. With 1 base removed from V and 2 bases from J, the gap between germline ends came to 9 bases. The CDR3 extends over 14 amino acids. Germline V gene data show CDR1 as SGHVS and CDR2 as FNYEAQ. CDR3 in amino acids: CASSLVPDTYEQYF. The CDR3 DNA sequence: TGTGCCAGCAGCTTAGTTCCAGATACCTACGAGCAGTACTTC.

The genes are TRBV4-3 and TRBJ2-5; 7 bases line up with TRBD1. Germline V CDR1 and CDR2: LGHNA, YSLEER. The CDR3 spans 15 residues. Trimming removed 4 bases from V and 3 bases from J; junction bases left unmatched: 8. CDR3 in amino acids: CASSPIIGQEETQYF. The CDR3 DNA reads TGCGCCAGCAGCCCGATCATAGGACAGGAAGAGACCCAGTACTTC.

V is TRBV6-5 and J is TRBJ1-5, with 8 positions matching TRBD1. Germline V gene sequence: CDR1 MNHEY, CDR2 SVGAGI. The J segment lost 3 bases and the V segment lost 6 bases, leaving 7 bases of the junction unmatched. The CDR3 is made up of 15 amino acids. CDR3 nucleotides: TGTGCCAGCAGCAGACAGGGGTTGGACAATCAGCCCCAGCATTTT. It encodes CASSRQGLDNQPQHF.

The chain couples TRBV19 to TRBJ2-7; 10 bases match TRBD1. This CDR3 contains 15 residues. Germline V gives CDR1 LNHDA, CDR2 SQIVND (reference sequence). The V gene end was trimmed by 5 bases and the J gene end by 5 bases; junction bases not matched to a gene: 9. CDR3 sequence reads: CASSVRQGAQHEQYF. The CDR3 nucleotides are TGTGCCAGTAGTGTCAGACAGGGGGCGCAACACGAGCAGTACTTC.

This clone occurred once. This chain links TRBV15 with TRBJ1-6; 8 positions match TRBD1. Trimming removed 1 base from V and 9 bases from J; junction bases left unmatched: 8. The CDR3 totals 16 residues. Per the germline V gene, CDR1 is LNHNV and CDR2 is YYDKDF (reference sequence). CDR3 nucleotides: TGTGCCACCAGCAGAGGGTGGACAGGGAAAGCTTCACCCCTCCACTTT. Its translation: CATSRGWTGKASPLHF. The complete variable domain, with remaining parts taken from reference TRBV15 and TRBJ1-6, reads DAMVIQNPRYQVTQFGKPVTLSCSQTLNHNVMYWYQQKSSQAPKLLFHYYDKDFNNEADTPDNFQSRRPNTSFCFLDIRSPGLGDTAMYLCATSRGWTGKASPLHFGNGTRLTVT.

V usage is TRBV23-1 and J usage is TRBJ2-7; TRBD1 is a possible D gene (6 bases). TRBV23-1 is marked as an open reading frame, function uncertain. Trimming took off 4 bases at V and 4 bases at J, with 14 bases between the two ends. The CDR3 sequence is 14 residues long. The CDR3 spells CASSRAGVRYEQYF. DNA for the CDR3: TGCGCCAGCAGTCGGGCAGGGGTGAGGTACGAGCAGTACTTC.

This chain connects TRBV6-1 to TRBJ1-4; D is unclear. Germline V gene lookup returns CDR1 MNHNS and CDR2 SASEGT. Trimming took off 3 bases at V and 2 bases at J, with 16 bases between the two ends. CDR3 length: 17 residues. In DNA, the CDR3 is TGTGCCAGCAGTGAGCGAGGCGGAACACACACTAATGAAAAACTGTTTTTT. It yields the protein CASSERGGTHTNEKLFF.

The J gene is TRBJ1-3, the V gene TRBV19; D is unclear. V was clipped by 6 bases and J by 0 bases, with 9 bases between them. This CDR3 has 14 residues. In germline, CDR1 is LNHDA, CDR2 SQIVND (reference sequence). The CDR3 DNA follows: TGTGCCAGTAGACCGGGAATCTCTGGAAACACCATATATTTT. Residues: CASRPGISGNTIYF.

The genes are TRBV7-2 and TRBJ2-1; D possibly corresponds to TRBD2 (5 bases). Trimming took 5 bases from V and 9 from J, leaving 11 bases between them. CDR1 and CDR2 from the germline V gene are SGHTA and FQGNSA. The CDR3 has 12 amino acids. CDR3 DNA sequence: TGTGCCAGCAGCCGCACTAGTGGTGAGCAGTTCTTC. Translation gives CASSRTSGEQFF.

The V gene is TRBV5-1, the J gene TRBJ1-2; 9 nucleotides align to TRBD1. This CDR3 has 14 amino acids. Trimming removed 3 bases from V and 2 bases from J; junction bases left unmatched: 2. Germline V gene sequence: CDR1 SGHRS, CDR2 YFSETQ. The CDR3 loop is CASSSTGGNYGYTF. The CDR3 bases are TGCGCCAGCAGCTCGACAGGGGGGAACTATGGCTACACCTTC. Based on the CDR3 plus reference TRBV5-1 and TRBJ1-2, the full variable domain is KAGVTQTPRYLIKTRGQQVTLSCSPISGHRSVSWYQQTPGQGLQFLFEYFSETQRNKGNFPGRFSGRQFSNSRSEMNVSTLELGDSALYLCASSSTGGNYGYTFGSGTRLTVV.

The CDR3 sequence is CASSPGTSGTGKQYF. The CDR3 nucleotides are TGTGCCAGCAGTCCCGGGACTAGCGGGACTGGGAAGCAGTACTTC. The rearrangement joins TRBV6-5 to TRBJ2-7, with 13 nucleotides matching TRBD2. This CDR3 has 15 residues. Germline CDR1 is MNHEY and CDR2 is SVGAGI. The junction had 9 bases not matched to a gene; V was cut back by 5 bases and J by 8 bases.

The J gene is TRBJ2-5, the V gene TRBV5-1; 11 positions match TRBD1. The trim removed 4 bases at V and 5 bases at J, leaving 7 bases unmatched. The CDR3 has 15 amino acids. Germline values: CDR1 SGHRS, CDR2 YFSETQ. CDR3 sequence (DNA): TGCGCCAGCAGCACCGGGACAGGGGGGCGTGAGACCCAGTACTTC. Protein product: CASSTGTGGRETQYF.

This rearrangement joins TRBV6-5 to TRBJ2-7; TRBD2 aligns across 8 bases. CDR1 is MNHEY and CDR2 is SVGAGI in the germline V gene. This CDR3 is 14 amino acids long. V dropped 7 bases and J dropped 4; count of bases not matched to a gene: 9. CDR3 amino acids: CASMRVAGTYEQYF. Written as DNA, the CDR3 is TGTGCCAGCATGCGCGTAGCGGGAACTTACGAGCAGTACTTC.

The chain joins TRBV14 to TRBJ2-3; unclear D gene. From germline, CDR1 is SGHDN and CDR2 FVKESK. This CDR3 comprises 14 residues. Between the trimmed V and J ends, which lost 6 bases and 1 base, there was a span of 11 bases. The chain's CDR3 is CASSSTRGTDTQYF. The CDR3 DNA follows: TGTGCCAGCAGTTCAACCCGGGGCACAGATACGCAGTATTTT.

This CDR3 is CASSFGGPNTEAFF. CDR3 bases: TGTGCCAGCAGCTTCGGGGGGCCGAACACTGAAGCTTTCTTT. The chain employs TRBV11-3 and TRBJ1-1; possibly TRBD1 for D (6 bases). V was clipped by 3 bases and J by 1 base, with 9 bases between them. The CDR3 contains 14 residues. The germline CDR1 and CDR2 sequences are SGHNT and YENEEA. The variable domain in full, completed from reference TRBV11-3 and TRBJ1-1, reads EAGVVQSPRYKIIEKKQPVAFWCNPISGHNTLYWYLQNLGQGPELLIRYENEEAVDDSQLPKDRFSAERLKGVDSTLKIQPAELGDSAVYLCASSFGGPNTEAFFGQGTRLTVV.

This rearrangement joins TRBV7-2 to TRBJ2-7, with 8 bases lining up with TRBD2. The V segment lost 8 bases and the J segment 7 bases; nucleotides outside the gene matches: 16. The CDR3 spans 15 residues. CDR1 SGHTA and CDR2 FQGNSA come from the germline V gene. DNA of the CDR3: TGTGCCAGCTCTTTGTCGGGGGGGCTACGCAGGGAGCAGTACTTC. Translation: CASSLSGGLRREQYF. Looking up the rest from reference TRBV7-2 and TRBJ2-7 gives the full variable domain: GAGVSQSPSNKVTEKGKDVELRCDPISGHTALYWYRQSLGQGLEFLIYFQGNSAPDKSGLPSDRFSAERTGGSVSTLTIQRTQQEDSAVYLCASSLSGGLRREQYFGPGTRLTVT.

This clone has at least ten counts. The chain uses TRBV6-1 and TRBJ2-7; perhaps TRBD2 as D (5 bases). V lost 0 bases, J lost 5 bases, and 11 bases lay in between. The CDR3 has 14 residues. Per germline, CDR1 MNHNS and CDR2 SASEGT. The CDR3 bases are TGTGCCAGCAGTGAAGCGGCTAGCCCGGACGAGCAGTACTTC. Its translation is CASSEAASPDEQYF.

This clone showed up just a few times. The genes are TRBV5-1 and TRBJ2-3; 8 nucleotides line up with TRBD2. This CDR3 has 15 amino acids. After removal of 3 bases from V and 1 base from J, the junction contained 4 bases not matched to a gene. The germline gives CDR1 SGHRS, CDR2 YFSETQ. CDR3 loop: CASSSPAGGTDTQYF. The CDR3, as DNA: TGCGCCAGCAGCTCCCCAGCGGGAGGCACAGATACGCAGTATTTT.